The 29 T cell receptor beta chains listed next were all sequenced from one sample in a study of human T cells and chemical hapten exposure (dated by TCRdb to the early 2020s). The library was obtained by RACE. Sequencing instrument: NextSeq 500. TCRdb cleaned the public reads at Q25 with fastp, built clones with MiXCR and kept in-frame beta chains. Rows matching on CDR3 protein sequence are summarized as one entry with the most common DNA and genes. Recorded for this sample are tens of thousands of distinct CDR3 sequences; approximately 7.6% of them occurred a single time. 1% to 1.5% of the sample belongs to the ten largest clones. This specimen's time point label, interpreted: pre-sensitization, week 0. Explained via the paper, the treatment or condition label denotes: therapeutic diphenylcyclopropenone sensitization with weekly scalp DPC. The sequencing here drew on whole blood, taken in connection with sensitization to the hapten diphenylcyclopropenone (DPC). These receptors came from a woman aged 50 to 65 with alopecia areata. Some clones in this sample may be carry-over from other donors' samples.

CDR3 sequence: CASSRGGQSYNEQFF. As DNA, the CDR3 is TGTGCCAGCAGCCGCGGGGGACAAAGCTACAATGAGCAGTTCTTC. V gene TRBV6-5 combines with J gene TRBJ2-1; TRBD2 is a possible D gene (7 bases). The CDR3 is 15 residues long. Germline V gene sequence: CDR1 MNHEY, CDR2 SVGAGI. V was cut by 6 bases and J by 3 bases, with 15 bases left in between.

This clonotype has at least ten counts. The V gene is TRBV7-9, the J gene TRBJ1-4; D gene ambiguous. Trimming took 0 bases from V and 8 from J, leaving 13 bases between them. The length of the CDR3 is 15 residues. Germline V gene sequence: CDR1 SEHNR, CDR2 FQNEAQ (reference sequence). The CDR3, as DNA: TGTGCCAGCAGCTTAGCCGCCCCAATTGCGGAAAAACTGTTTTTT. It is translated as CASSLAAPIAEKLFF.

In this sample, this clonotype turned up many times. The chain combines TRBV2 with TRBJ1-4; D perhaps matches TRBD1 (5 bases). Trimming removed 8 bases at V and 5 bases at J, with 12 bases between. Germline-derived CDR1 and CDR2 are SNHLY and FYNNEI. The CDR3 contains 13 residues. The CDR3 spells CASASGTNEKLFF. The CDR3 DNA sequence: TGTGCCAGCGCCTCCGGGACCAATGAAAAACTGTTTTTT.

This clonotype was detected many times. CDR3 DNA: TGTGCCAGCAGCTCCTCTCCAAGCCCTAGCACAGATACGCAGTATTTT. This sequence encodes CASSSSPSPSTDTQYF. The chain combines TRBV11-2 with TRBJ2-3; no clear D gene. The CDR3 runs to 16 residues. Trimming shortened V by 4 bases and J by 0 bases, and 14 bases separated the two germline ends. Germline V CDR1 and CDR2: SGHAT, FQNNGV.

This clonotype has only a few counts. The chain recombines TRBV10-3 with TRBJ2-7, with 8 bases that match TRBD2. CDR1 is ENHRY and CDR2 is SYGVKD in the germline V gene. The junction had 9 bases not matched to a gene; V was cut back by 1 base and J by 7 bases. The CDR3 length is 15 residues. Here the CDR3 reads CAISEWAAGVREQYF. CDR3 sequence (DNA): TGTGCCATCAGTGAGTGGGCAGCGGGAGTGCGGGAGCAGTACTTC.

This clonotype was detected ten times or more. The chain is built from TRBV7-9 and TRBJ1-4; no definite D call. The V end lost 6 bases, the J end lost 5 bases, and 16 bases lay between the germline ends. CDR1 is SEHNR and CDR2 is FQNEAQ in the germline V gene (reference sequence). This CDR3 has 15 residues. The CDR3 DNA reads TGTGCCAGCAGGCTCCCCGGGGTAGGGAATGAAAAACTGTTTTTT. This translates into CASRLPGVGNEKLFF.

In this sample, this clonotype turned up many times. This sequence joins TRBV18 and TRBJ2-3, with no clear D. In germline, CDR1 is KGHSH, CDR2 LQKENI. V lost 8 bases and J lost 5, with 8 bases in between. This CDR3 has 11 amino acids. The CDR3 is CASATRDTQYF. For the CDR3, the DNA is TGTGCCAGCGCCACTCGAGATACGCAGTATTTT.

This clonotype occurred many times. V usage is TRBV28 and J usage is TRBJ2-5, with D perhaps given as TRBD1 or TRBD2 (5 bases each). The CDR3 runs to 16 residues. Deletions cut 7 bases from V and 3 bases from J, with 21 bases between. The germline gives CDR1 MDHEN, CDR2 SYDVKM. CDR3 in DNA: TGTGCCAGCAACCTCACCCCGGGGCAGGTTAAAGAGACCCAGTACTTC. Translating it yields CASNLTPGQVKETQYF.

This clonotype was recorded many times. The V gene is TRBV12-5, the J gene TRBJ1-5; a possible D gene is TRBD1 (5 bases). The CDR3 loop spans 14 amino acids. The V gene's germline CDR1 is LGHNT and CDR2 FRNRAP. Trimming left V 1 base short and J 7 bases short, with 11 bases between. CDR3 nucleotide sequence: TGTGCTAGTGGTTTGGGCCAGGGAGTACAGCCCCAGCATTTT. Amino acids: CASGLGQGVQPQHF.

Comment on this clonotype: A read error may be the cause here, since a much bigger clone is one base away. The chain joins TRBV28 to TRBJ2-7; 9 bases match TRBD2. The CDR3 is made up of 15 amino acids. Germline CDR1 is MDHEN and CDR2 is SYDVKM. V dropped 3 bases and J dropped 0; count of bases not matched to a gene: 3. CDR3 DNA sequence: TGTGCCAGCAGTTTGGCGGGAGGGCCCTCCTACGAGCAGTACTTC. It encodes CASSLAGGPSYEQYF.

V gene TRBV29-1 combines with J gene TRBJ2-7; TRBD1 or TRBD2 may be the D gene (5 bases each). Trimming cost V 3 bases and J 0 bases, with 9 bases left between them. The CDR3 contains 13 residues. CDR1 is SQVTM and CDR2 is ANQGSEA in the germline V gene. DNA of the CDR3: TGCAGCGTTGAGGGACCGAGCTCCTACGAGCAGTACTTC. Its translation: CSVEGPSSYEQYF.

This clonotype has at least ten counts. The gene calls are TRBV7-6 and TRBJ2-3; 8 bases align to TRBD2. CDR1 is SGHVS, CDR2 FNYEAQ, per germline. V shed 5 bases and J 0 bases; nucleotides not matched to a gene: 4. The length of the CDR3 is 15 residues. The CDR3 sequence is CASSPGTRSTDTQYF. The DNA of the CDR3 is TGTGCCAGCAGCCCCGGGACTAGAAGCACAGATACGCAGTATTTT.

This clonotype was recorded a few times. The chain's CDR3 is CASSAGRVQPQHF. In nucleotides, the CDR3 is TGTGCCAGCAGCGCAGGGAGGGTTCAGCCCCAGCATTTT. The chain carries TRBV7-2 and TRBJ1-5, with a tentative D call TRBD1 (5 bases). The CDR3 covers 13 residues. V dropped 5 bases and J dropped 6 bases, with 11 bases sitting between them. Germline CDR1 SGHTA, CDR2 FQGNSA.

This clonotype was observed at least ten times. The chain carries TRBV18 and TRBJ2-3, with 7 bases matching TRBD2. The CDR3 length is 14 residues. Germline V CDR1 and CDR2: KGHSH, LQKENI. V gave up 0 bases and J gave up 7 bases; unmatched junction bases: 4. The CDR3 protein is CASSPPGGEHTQYF. Written as DNA, the CDR3 is TGTGCCAGCTCACCACCGGGAGGGGAACATACGCAGTATTTT.

The CDR3 reads CSARERGAGNTEAFF. Here the CDR3 DNA reads TGCAGTGCTAGAGAGAGGGGGGCAGGCAACACTGAAGCTTTCTTT. The chain links TRBV20-1 to TRBJ1-1; tentatively, D is TRBD1 (6 bases). Deletions cut 0 bases from V and 2 bases from J, with 13 bases between. Per germline, CDR1 DFQATT and CDR2 SNEGSKA (reference sequence). The CDR3 length is 15 residues.

Only a few counts were recorded for this clonotype. This rearrangement joins TRBV28 to TRBJ2-7; 9 nucleotides agree with TRBD1. The CDR3 is 15 residues long. After removal of 2 bases from V and 1 base from J, the junction contained 3 bases not matched to a gene. Germline V lookup: CDR1 MDHEN, CDR2 SYDVKM. The CDR3 region is CASSLRGQGSYEQYF. As DNA, the CDR3 is TGTGCCAGCAGTTTAAGGGGACAGGGTTCCTACGAGCAGTACTTC.

The table lists this clonotype with many counts. The chain combines TRBV7-3 with TRBJ2-1; 9 bases match TRBD1. The CDR3 extends over 16 amino acids. The V gene's germline CDR1 is SGHTA and CDR2 FQGTGA. The V and J ends lost 1 base and 5 bases, in that order; junction bases with no gene match: 6. The CDR3 DNA sequence: TGTGCCAGCAGCTTAAGCCGACAGGGGGTGGACAATGAGCAGTTCTTC. Its translation is CASSLSRQGVDNEQFF.

V usage is TRBV24-1 and J usage is TRBJ2-1, with D tentatively TRBD1 or TRBD2 (5 bases each). This CDR3 has 16 amino acids. Germline V gene data show CDR1 as KGHDR and CDR2 as SFDVKD. V was clipped by 4 bases and J by 3 bases, with 15 bases between them. Here the CDR3 DNA reads TGTGCCACCAGTGACACCCTTGGGGGAATCTACAATGAGCAGTTCTTC. Residues: CATSDTLGGIYNEQFF.

This clonotype was counted many times. The V and J genes are TRBV4-2 and TRBJ2-7, with TRBD2 matching over 11 bases. The CDR3 length is 16 residues. From germline, CDR1 is LGHNA and CDR2 YNFKEQ. Losses at the gene ends were 4 bases for V and 0 bases for J; bases not matched to a gene: 5. The CDR3 sequence is CASSLGTSGSSYEQYF. The CDR3 nucleotides are TGTGCCAGCAGCCTCGGGACTAGCGGTTCCTCCTACGAGCAGTACTTC.

The V gene is TRBV9, the J gene TRBJ2-3; tentatively, D is TRBD1 (6 bases). Germline lookup yields CDR1 SGDLS and CDR2 YYNGEE. V was cut by 7 bases and J by 2 bases, with 14 bases left in between. CDR3 size: 14 residues. CDR3 sequence (DNA): TGTGCCAGCTCCGGGACATCCCTCACAGATACGCAGTATTTT. It specifies CASSGTSLTDTQYF.

The table lists this clonotype with a few counts. The chain recombines TRBV6-5 with TRBJ2-3; unclear D gene. The germline gives CDR1 MNHEY, CDR2 SVGAGI. This CDR3 has 11 amino acids. The germline V and J ends were trimmed by 6 bases and 8 bases, with 9 bases remaining between them. CDR3 DNA: TGTGCCAGCAGCCTAGGTGTTACGCAGTATTTT. This sequence encodes CASSLGVTQYF.

The sample holds many counts of this clonotype. The chain links TRBV23-1 to TRBJ2-3; TRBD1 agrees at 8 bases. TRBV23-1 is labeled an ORF, and its function is uncertain. The CDR3 has 16 residues. J lost 10 bases, V lost 6 bases, and 18 bases had no gene match. The CDR3, as DNA: TGCGCCAGCAGCCCCCTTCCGGACAGGGTAGACCCCCCGCAGTATTTT. Translation gives CASSPLPDRVDPPQYF.

This clonotype has ten or more counts. The genes are TRBV18 and TRBJ1-1, with 7 bases fitting TRBD1. This CDR3 comprises 16 residues. Germline V gene sequence: CDR1 KGHSH, CDR2 LQKENI. J lost 1 base, V lost 3 bases, and 8 bases had no gene match. CDR3 in DNA: TGTGCCAGCTCACCTTTTACCGGGACAGAGAACACTGAAGCTTTCTTT. The encoded protein is CASSPFTGTENTEAFF.

Ten or more counts support this clonotype. The V call is TRBV30, the J call TRBJ2-2, with unresolved D. The CDR3 covers 14 residues. V gave up 4 bases and J gave up 5 bases, with 14 bases separating them. Germline loops: CDR1 GTSNPN, CDR2 SVGIG (reference sequence). The CDR3: CAWTRVAGTGELFF. Here the CDR3 DNA reads TGTGCCTGGACTCGAGTCGCCGGGACCGGGGAGCTGTTTTTT.

The chain combines TRBV7-2 with TRBJ1-1, with no clear D. The CDR3 spans 16 residues. Between the trimmed V and J ends, which lost 5 bases and 5 bases, there was a span of 21 bases. Germline lookup yields CDR1 SGHTA and CDR2 FQGNSA. The CDR3 nucleotides read TGTGCCAGCAGCCATCCGGGTGTTCGGGGAAGGACTGAAGCTTTCTTT. This sequence encodes CASSHPGVRGRTEAFF.

The V gene is TRBV20-1, the J gene TRBJ2-2, with 10 bases matching TRBD2. Trimming removed 5 bases from V and 6 bases from J; junction bases left unmatched: 6. The length of the CDR3 is 14 residues. The V gene's germline CDR1 is DFQATT and CDR2 SNEGSKA (reference sequence). DNA for the CDR3: TGCAGTGCTGGAGTACTAGCGGGGCCCGGGGAGCTGTTTTTT. Protein: CSAGVLAGPGELFF.

About this clonotype: A read error may be the cause here, since a much bigger clone is one base away. Likely a read error: the CDR3 ends without its conserved phenylalanine or tryptophan. The V gene is TRBV18, the J gene TRBJ1-3; D is unclear. The V gene's germline CDR1 is KGHSH and CDR2 LQKENI. Trimming left V 6 bases short and J 1 base short, with 13 bases between. The CDR3 sequence is 15 residues long. The DNA for the CDR3 is TGTGCCAGCTCGCCCGGGCCCCAATCTGGAAACACCATATATTTG. This translates into CASSPGPQSGNTIYL.

The table lists this clonotype with many counts. The V call is TRBV19, the J call TRBJ2-1; 15 bases are shared with TRBD2. V trimming: 5 bases; J trimming: 8 bases; junction bases outside the gene matches: 4. Per the germline V gene, CDR1 is LNHDA and CDR2 is SQIVND (reference sequence). This CDR3 spans 15 amino acids. CDR3 DNA: TGTGCCAGTAGTTCTGGACTAGCGGGAGGGGATGAGCAGTTCTTC. Protein: CASSSGLAGGDEQFF. Based on the CDR3 plus reference TRBV19 and TRBJ2-1, the full variable domain is DGGITQSPKYLFRKEGQNVTLSCEQNLNHDAMYWYRQDPGQGLRLIYYSQIVNDFQKGDIAEGYSVSREKKESFPLTVTSAQKNPTAFYLCASSSGLAGGDEQFFGPGTRLTVL.

CDR3 amino acids: CAISAGGRYEQYF. The CDR3 DNA reads as TGTGCCATCAGTGCGGGAGGCCGATACGAGCAGTACTTC. This sequence joins TRBV10-3 and TRBJ2-7; TRBD2 agrees at 7 bases. Germline V CDR1 and CDR2: ENHRY, SYGVKD. V dropped 4 bases and J dropped 4; count of bases not matched to a gene: 4. CDR3 length: 13 residues.